The rows below give T cell receptor beta chains drawn from one sample of a study of spatial heterogeneity in lung cancer. MiXCR was run by TCRdb on the 5' RACE reads, yielding one entry per CDR3 protein. The data contain 30,000 to 45,000 distinct CDR3 sequences, approximately 7.2% of them singletons. The sequencing here drew on PBMCs, taken at surgery. The source is a female donor with early-stage non-small cell lung cancer. Both conserved end residues are part of each CDR3. The D gene is left open where the match is weak. Clone sizes are given selectively: once, few, many, or a class where the clone is expanded.

V gene: TRBV4-1
J gene: TRBJ1-2
D gene: TRBD1
clone size: .
CDR3 protein: CASSPGTGGFLVDGYTF
CDR3 DNA: TGCGCCAGCAGCCCCGGGACAGGGGGCTTTTTGGTTGATGGCTACACCTTC

V gene: TRBV19
J gene: TRBJ1-1
D gene: .
clone size: .
CDR3 protein: CASSAGGNTEAFF
CDR3 DNA: TGTGCCAGTAGTGCTGGGGGGAACACTGAAGCTTTCTTT

V gene: TRBV5-1
J gene: TRBJ2-1
D gene: TRBD2
clone size: many
CDR3 protein: CASSFSGFPNEQFF
CDR3 DNA: TGCGCCAGCAGCTTTAGCGGGTTCCCCAATGAGCAGTTCTTC

V gene: TRBV5-1
J gene: TRBJ2-1
D gene: TRBD1
clone size: many
CDR3 protein: CASSRAGTGSYNEQFF
CDR3 DNA: TGCGCCAGCAGCCGGGCCGGGACAGGCTCCTACAATGAGCAGTTCTTC

V gene: TRBV9
J gene: TRBJ2-1
D gene: TRBD2
clone size: many
CDR3 protein: CASGAGGPREQFF
CDR3 DNA: TGTGCCAGCGGTGCGGGAGGGCCAAGGGAGCAGTTCTTC

V gene: TRBV20-1
J gene: TRBJ2-1
D gene: TRBD2
clone size: many
CDR3 protein: CSARERTSGRAVQFF
CDR3 DNA: TGCAGTGCTAGAGAGCGGACTAGCGGGAGGGCCGTTCAGTTCTTC

V gene: TRBV20-1
J gene: TRBJ1-1
D gene: .
clone size: many
CDR3 protein: CSARLQGNTEAFF
CDR3 DNA: TGCAGTGCTAGACTACAGGGGAACACTGAAGCTTTCTTT

V gene: TRBV24-1
J gene: TRBJ2-3
D gene: .
clone size: many
CDR3 protein: CATSAGGSTDTQYF
CDR3 DNA: TGTGCCACCAGTGCCGGGGGTAGCACAGATACGCAGTATTTT

V gene: TRBV18
J gene: TRBJ2-5
D gene: .
clone size: many
CDR3 protein: CASSPGVDETQYF
CDR3 DNA: TGTGCCAGCTCACCAGGGGTGGACGAGACCCAGTACTTC

V gene: TRBV5-4
J gene: TRBJ2-1
D gene: TRBD1
clone size: many
CDR3 protein: CASSLDGQGRDEQFF
CDR3 DNA: TGTGCCAGCAGCTTGGATGGACAGGGCCGGGATGAGCAGTTCTTC

V gene: TRBV20-1
J gene: TRBJ2-5
D gene: TRBD1
clone size: .
CDR3 protein: CSAREGQGALETQYF
CDR3 DNA: TGCAGTGCTAGAGAGGGACAGGGGGCATTGGAGACCCAGTACTTC

V gene: TRBV7-2
J gene: TRBJ2-1
D gene: .
clone size: many
CDR3 protein: CASSLVVNEQFF
CDR3 DNA: TGTGCCAGCAGCTTAGTGGTGAATGAGCAGTTCTTC

V gene: TRBV2
J gene: TRBJ2-3
D gene: .
clone size: .
CDR3 protein: CASSESLRTDTQYF
CDR3 DNA: TGTGCCAGCAGTGAATCCCTCCGCACAGATACGCAGTATTTT

V gene: TRBV4-1
J gene: TRBJ2-6
D gene: TRBD1
clone size: many
CDR3 protein: CASSRTGTGNSGANVLTF
CDR3 DNA: TGCGCCAGCAGCCGCACCGGGACAGGCAACTCTGGGGCCAACGTCCTGACTTTC

V gene: TRBV11-2
J gene: TRBJ2-1
D gene: TRBD2
clone size: .
CDR3 protein: CASRRAGNEQFF
CDR3 DNA: TGTGCCAGCCGGCGAGCGGGGAATGAGCAGTTCTTC

V gene: TRBV20-1
J gene: TRBJ2-7
D gene: TRBD1
clone size: many
CDR3 protein: CSAGQDWDNRDRNYEQYF
CDR3 DNA: TGCAGTGCTGGACAGGACTGGGATAACCGGGACAGGAACTACGAGCAGTACTTC

V gene: TRBV5-4
J gene: TRBJ2-5
D gene: .
clone size: many
CDR3 protein: CASSLEAAETQYF
CDR3 DNA: TGTGCCAGCAGCTTGGAAGCGGCAGAGACCCAGTACTTC